This T cell receptor beta chain originates from a study of shared clonotypes between healthy human individuals. The method was immunoSEQ multiplex PCR; TCRdb's version includes in-frame clones alone and lacks a portion of them. The profile shows over a million clones, about 96% of them singletons. Sequencing used naive CD4+ T cells sorted from blood. Subset specified: CD45RA+ positively selected. This TCR was sampled from a young man in good health.

The CDR3 nucleotides are TGTGCCAGCACCCACGAGAAGGGGACCGGGGAGCTGTTTTTT. This codes for CASTHEKGTGELFF. The chain carries TRBV9 and TRBJ2-2, with D possibly matching TRBD1 (5 bases). CDR3 length equals 14 residues. Trimming took off 6 bases at V and 5 bases at J, with 14 bases between the two ends. From germline, CDR1 is SGDLS and CDR2 YYNGEE.